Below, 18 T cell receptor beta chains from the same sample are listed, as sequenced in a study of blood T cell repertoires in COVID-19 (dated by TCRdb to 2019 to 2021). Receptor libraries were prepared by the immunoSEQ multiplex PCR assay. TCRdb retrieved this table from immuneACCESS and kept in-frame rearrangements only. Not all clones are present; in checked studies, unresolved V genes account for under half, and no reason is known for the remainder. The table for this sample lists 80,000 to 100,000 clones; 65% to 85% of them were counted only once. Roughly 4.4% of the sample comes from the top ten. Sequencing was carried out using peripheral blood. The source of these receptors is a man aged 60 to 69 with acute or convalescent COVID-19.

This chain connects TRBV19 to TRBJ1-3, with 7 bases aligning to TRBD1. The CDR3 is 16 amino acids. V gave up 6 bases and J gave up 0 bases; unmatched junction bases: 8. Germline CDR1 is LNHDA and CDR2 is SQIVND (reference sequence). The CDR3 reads CASRRPGTDSGNTIYF. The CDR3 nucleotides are TGTGCCAGTAGGCGCCCGGGGACAGACTCTGGAAACACCATATATTTT. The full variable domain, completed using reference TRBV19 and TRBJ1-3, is DGGITQSPKYLFRKEGQNVTLSCEQNLNHDAMYWYRQDPGQGLRLIYYSQIVNDFQKGDIAEGYSVSREKKESFPLTVTSAQKNPTAFYLCASRRPGTDSGNTIYFGEGSWLTVV.

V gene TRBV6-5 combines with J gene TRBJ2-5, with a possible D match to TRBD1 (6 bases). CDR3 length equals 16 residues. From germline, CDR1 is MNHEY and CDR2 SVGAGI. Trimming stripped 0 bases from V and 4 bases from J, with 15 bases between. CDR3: CASSYSFRGLGETQYF. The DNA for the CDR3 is TGTGCCAGCAGTTACTCCTTCAGGGGCTTGGGAGAGACCCAGTACTTC.

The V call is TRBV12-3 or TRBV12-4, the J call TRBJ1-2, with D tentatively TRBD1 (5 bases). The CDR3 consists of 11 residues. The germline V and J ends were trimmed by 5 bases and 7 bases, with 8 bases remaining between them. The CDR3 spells CASSDTGGYTF. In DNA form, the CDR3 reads TGTGCCAGCAGTGACACAGGTGGCTACACCTTC.

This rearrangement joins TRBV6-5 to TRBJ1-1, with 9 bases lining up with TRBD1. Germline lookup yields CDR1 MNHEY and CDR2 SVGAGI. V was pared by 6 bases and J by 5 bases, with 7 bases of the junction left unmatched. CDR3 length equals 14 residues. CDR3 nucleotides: TGTGCCAGCAGGATAGGGACAGGGATGACTGAAGCTTTCTTT. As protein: CASRIGTGMTEAFF.

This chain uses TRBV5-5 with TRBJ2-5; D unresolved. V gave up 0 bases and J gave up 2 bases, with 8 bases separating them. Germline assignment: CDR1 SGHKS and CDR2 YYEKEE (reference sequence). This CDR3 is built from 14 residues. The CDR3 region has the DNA TGTGCCAGCAGCTTGGTCTCAGTACAAGAGACCCAGTACTTC. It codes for CASSLVSVQETQYF.

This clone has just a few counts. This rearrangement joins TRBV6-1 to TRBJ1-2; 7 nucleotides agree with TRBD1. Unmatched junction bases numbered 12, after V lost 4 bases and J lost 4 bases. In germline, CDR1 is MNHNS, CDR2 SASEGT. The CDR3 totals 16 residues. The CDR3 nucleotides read TGTGCCAGCAGTGCGTCTCTTAGGACAGGCCCCTATGGCTACACCTTC. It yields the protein CASSASLRTGPYGYTF.

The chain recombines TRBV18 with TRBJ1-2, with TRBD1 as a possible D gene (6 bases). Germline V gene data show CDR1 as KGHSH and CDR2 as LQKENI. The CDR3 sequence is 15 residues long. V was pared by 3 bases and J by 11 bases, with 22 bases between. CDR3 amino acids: CASSPPNRALAQYTF. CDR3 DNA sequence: TGTGCCAGCTCACCGCCGAACAGGGCGCTGGCTCAGTACACCTTC. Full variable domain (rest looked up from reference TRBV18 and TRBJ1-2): NAGVMQNPRHLVRRRGQEARLRCSPMKGHSHVYWYRQLPEEGLKFMVYLQKENIIDESGMPKERFSAEFPKEGPSILRIQQVVRGDSAAYFCASSPPNRALAQYTFGSGTRLTVV.

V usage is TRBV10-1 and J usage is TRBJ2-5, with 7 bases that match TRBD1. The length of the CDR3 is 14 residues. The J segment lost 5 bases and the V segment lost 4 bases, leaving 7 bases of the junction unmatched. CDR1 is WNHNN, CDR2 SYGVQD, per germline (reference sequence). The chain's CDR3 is CASSANRGSETQYF. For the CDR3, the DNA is TGCGCCAGCAGTGCTAACAGGGGTTCGGAGACCCAGTACTTC.

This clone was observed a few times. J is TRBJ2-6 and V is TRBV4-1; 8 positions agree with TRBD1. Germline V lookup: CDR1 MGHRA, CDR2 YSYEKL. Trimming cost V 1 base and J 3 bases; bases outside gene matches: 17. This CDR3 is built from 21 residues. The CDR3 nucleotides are TGCGCCAGCAGCCAAGGACTCGCATTTGGACAGGGTTATTTTGGGGCCAACGTCCTGACTTTC. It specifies CASSQGLAFGQGYFGANVLTF.

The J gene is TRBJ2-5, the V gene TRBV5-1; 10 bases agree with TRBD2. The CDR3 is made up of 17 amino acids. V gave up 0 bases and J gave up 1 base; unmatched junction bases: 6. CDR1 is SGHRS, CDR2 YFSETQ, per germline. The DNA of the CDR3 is TGCGCCAGCAGCTTGGCGGTTAGCGGGGGGCCCCAAGAGACCCAGTACTTC. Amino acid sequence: CASSLAVSGGPQETQYF.

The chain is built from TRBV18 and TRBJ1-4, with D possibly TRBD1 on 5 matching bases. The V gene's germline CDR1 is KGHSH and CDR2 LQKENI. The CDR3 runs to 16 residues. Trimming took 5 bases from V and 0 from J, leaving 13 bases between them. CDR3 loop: CASSFRRDATNEKLFF. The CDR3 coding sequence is TGTGCCAGCTCATTTAGGAGGGACGCAACTAATGAAAAACTGTTTTTT.

The CDR3, as DNA: TGTGCCAGCTCACGGACAGGGGGGCGAAACGAGCAGTACTTC. Amino acid sequence: CASSRTGGRNEQYF. The chain employs TRBV18 and TRBJ2-7; TRBD1 aligns across 10 bases. The CDR3 extends over 14 amino acids. Trimming at V came to 4 bases and at J to 5 bases, leaving 5 bases not matched to a gene. Germline values: CDR1 KGHSH, CDR2 LQKENI. Together with reference TRBV18 and TRBJ2-7, the CDR3 gives the full variable domain: NAGVMQNPRHLVRRRGQEARLRCSPMKGHSHVYWYRQLPEEGLKFMVYLQKENIIDESGMPKERFSAEFPKEGPSILRIQQVVRGDSAAYFCASSRTGGRNEQYFGPGTRLTVT.

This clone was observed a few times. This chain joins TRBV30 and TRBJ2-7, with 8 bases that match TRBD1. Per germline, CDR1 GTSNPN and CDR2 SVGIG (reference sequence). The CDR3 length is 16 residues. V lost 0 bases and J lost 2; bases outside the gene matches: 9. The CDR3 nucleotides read TGTGCCTGGAGTGTAGCTGGGACAGGCCGTACCTACGAGCAGTACTTC. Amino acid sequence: CAWSVAGTGRTYEQYF. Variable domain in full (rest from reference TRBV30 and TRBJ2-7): SQTIHQWPATLVQPVGSPLSLECTVEGTSNPNLYWYRQAAGRGLQLLFYSVGIGQISSEVPQNLSASRPQDRQFILSSKKLLLSDSGFYLCAWSVAGTGRTYEQYFGPGTRLTVT.

In DNA form, the CDR3 reads TGTGCCAGCTCACCCTCCCCCCGCTCTGGAAACACCATATATTTT. Amino acid sequence: CASSPSPRSGNTIYF. This chain links TRBV18 with TRBJ1-3; unclear D gene. Trimming pared 3 bases from V and 0 bases from J, leaving 9 bases between. Germline V lookup: CDR1 KGHSH, CDR2 LQKENI. The CDR3 runs 15 residues. Using reference TRBV18 and TRBJ1-3 for the parts outside the CDR3, the full variable domain is NAGVMQNPRHLVRRRGQEARLRCSPMKGHSHVYWYRQLPEEGLKFMVYLQKENIIDESGMPKERFSAEFPKEGPSILRIQQVVRGDSAAYFCASSPSPRSGNTIYFGEGSWLTVV.

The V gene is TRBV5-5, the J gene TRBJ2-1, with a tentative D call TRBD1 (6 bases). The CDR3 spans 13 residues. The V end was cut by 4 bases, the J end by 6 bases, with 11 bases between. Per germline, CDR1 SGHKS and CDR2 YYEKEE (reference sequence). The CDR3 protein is CASSPDRGNEQFF. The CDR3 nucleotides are TGTGCCAGCAGCCCGGACAGAGGCAATGAGCAGTTCTTC.

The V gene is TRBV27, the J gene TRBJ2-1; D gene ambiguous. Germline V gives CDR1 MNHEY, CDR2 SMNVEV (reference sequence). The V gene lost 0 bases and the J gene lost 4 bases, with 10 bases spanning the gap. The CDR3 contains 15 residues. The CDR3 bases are TGTGCCAGCAGTTTATCGGGCACACCATACAATGAGCAGTTCTTC. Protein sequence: CASSLSGTPYNEQFF.

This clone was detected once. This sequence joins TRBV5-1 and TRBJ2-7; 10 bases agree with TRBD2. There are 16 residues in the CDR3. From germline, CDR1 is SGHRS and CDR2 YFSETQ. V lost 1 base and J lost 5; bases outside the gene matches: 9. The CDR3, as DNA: TGCGCCAGCAGCTTGCTTCCTAGCGGGAGTGCCAACGAGCAGTACTTC. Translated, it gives CASSLLPSGSANEQYF.

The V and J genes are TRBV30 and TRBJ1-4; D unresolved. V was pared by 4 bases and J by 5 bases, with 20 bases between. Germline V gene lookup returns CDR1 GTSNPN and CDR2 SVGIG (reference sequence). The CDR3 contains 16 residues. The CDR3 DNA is TGTGCCTGGACTATAGGATTTCTTCGAGGGAATGAAAAACTGTTTTTT. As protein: CAWTIGFLRGNEKLFF.